Shown below are 10 T cell receptor beta chains from a single sample sequenced in a study of identifying expanded T cells in peripheral blood (dated 2019 in TCRdb). Libraries were constructed by the immunoSEQ multiplex PCR assay. What TCRdb holds here is the immuneACCESS table cut down to in-frame rearrangements. Part of the clones is not present; checked against another copy, under half of the missing clones reflect an unresolved V gene, and the others are unexplained. The sample contains more than 85,000 clones, about 91% of them found a single time. The ten most abundant clones make up 13% to 15% of the sample. Sequencing was done on a sample of blood. Receptors originate from a person aged 18 to 70 in good health.

The CDR3 nucleotides are TGCGCCAGCAGCCAAGATTCTCTGGCGGGGGGGCCCGATGAGCAGTTCTTC. Its protein is CASSQDSLAGGPDEQFF. V usage is TRBV4-3 and J usage is TRBJ2-1; 9 bases line up with TRBD2. Germline CDR1 is LGHNA and CDR2 is YSLEER. V lost 0 bases and J lost 8; bases outside the gene matches: 11. The CDR3 totals 17 residues.

V is TRBV5-1 and J is TRBJ1-3; D unclear. With 0 bases removed from V and 0 bases from J, the gap between germline ends came to 10 bases. The CDR3 covers 16 residues. The germline V gene has CDR1 SGHRS and CDR2 YFSETQ. DNA of the CDR3: TGCGCCAGCAGCTTGGTCTCTGGGCCCTCTGGAAACACCATATATTTT. Its translation: CASSLVSGPSGNTIYF.

The chain couples TRBV19 to TRBJ1-5; D is perhaps TRBD1 (5 bases). Germline V gene data show CDR1 as LNHDA and CDR2 as SQIVND (reference sequence). Trimming cost V 6 bases and J 2 bases, with 11 bases left between them. The CDR3 runs 14 residues. CDR3 sequence reads: CASSIRDGNQPQHF. CDR3 bases: TGTGCCAGTAGCATCAGGGATGGCAATCAGCCCCAGCATTTT.

This rearrangement joins TRBV7-3 to TRBJ1-2; TRBD1 matches 11 bases. The germline gives CDR1 SGHTA, CDR2 FQGTGA. V shed 5 bases, J shed 5 bases, and the junction held 7 bases outside the gene matches. The CDR3 runs to 15 residues. The CDR3 coding sequence is TGTGCCAGCAGCCCCGGACAGGGGGCCTTTTATGGCTACACCTTC. Amino acids: CASSPGQGAFYGYTF.

The chain carries TRBV28 and TRBJ1-3, with D hard to call. V was pared by 5 bases and J by 0 bases, with 14 bases between. This CDR3 comprises 16 residues. Germline lookup yields CDR1 MDHEN and CDR2 SYDVKM. The DNA for the CDR3 is TGTGCCAGCAGTCCCCCCCACGGGCTCTCTGGAAACACCATATATTTT. Its translation is CASSPPHGLSGNTIYF. The variable domain in full, completed from reference TRBV28 and TRBJ1-3, reads DVKVTQSSRYLVKRTGEKVFLECVQDMDHENMFWYRQDPGLGLRLIYFSYDVKMKEKGDIPEGYSVSREKKERFSLILESASTNQTSMYLCASSPPHGLSGNTIYFGEGSWLTVV.

J is TRBJ2-1 and V is TRBV7-3; TRBD2 matches 8 bases. Germline CDR1 and CDR2: SGHTA and FQGTGA. The CDR3 is 16 residues long. Germline trimming cut 1 base from V and 5 bases from J; bases unmatched to any gene: 7. The CDR3 reads CASSLKSGGMNNEQFF. The CDR3 DNA reads TGTGCCAGCAGCTTAAAAAGCGGGGGAATGAACAATGAGCAGTTCTTC.

This chain joins TRBV7-2 and TRBJ1-1, with TRBD1 as a possible D gene (5 bases). Germline V gene lookup returns CDR1 SGHTA and CDR2 FQGNSA. V gave up 6 bases and J gave up 1 base, with 15 bases separating them. This CDR3 has 15 residues. The CDR3 sequence is CASSKTGTPNTEAFF. DNA for the CDR3: TGTGCCAGCAGTAAAACCGGGACCCCGAACACTGAAGCTTTCTTT.

The CDR3 is CASSETGGAGYGYTF. The CDR3 bases are TGTGCCAGCAGCGAAACAGGGGGCGCCGGCTATGGCTACACCTTC. V gene TRBV7-9 combines with J gene TRBJ1-2; 9 bases fit TRBD1. Germline CDR1 SEHNR, CDR2 FQNEAQ (reference sequence). The CDR3 extends over 15 amino acids. The V segment lost 5 bases and the J segment 4 bases; nucleotides outside the gene matches: 8. Using reference TRBV7-9 and TRBJ1-2 for the parts outside the CDR3, the full variable domain is DTGVSQNPRHKITKRGQNVTFRCDPISEHNRLYWYRQTLGQGPEFLTYFQNEAQLEKSRLLSDRFSAERPKGSFSTLEIQRTEQGDSAMYLCASSETGGAGYGYTFGSGTRLTVV.

This sequence joins TRBV29-1 and TRBJ1-2, with 11 bases aligning to TRBD1. This CDR3 has 14 residues. CDR1 is SQVTM, CDR2 ANQGSEA, per germline. Trimming at V came to 8 bases and at J to 6 bases, leaving 11 bases not matched to a gene. CDR3 coding DNA: TGCAGCATCTCTCGGACAGGGGGCAACGATGGCTACACCTTC. Its translation: CSISRTGGNDGYTF.

The gene calls are TRBV6-5 and TRBJ1-6; D is ambiguous. The germline gives CDR1 MNHEY, CDR2 SVGAGI. The CDR3 loop spans 13 amino acids. V lost 8 bases and J lost 9, with 14 bases in between. The CDR3 here is CASLPGRASPLHF. The CDR3 DNA is TGTGCCAGCTTACCAGGACGGGCTTCACCCCTCCACTTT.